The 26 T cell receptor beta chains given below trace back to one sample, sequenced in a study of shared clonotypes between healthy human individuals. Data came from immunoSEQ multiplex PCR; TCRdb stores just in-frame clones and leaves some out. Among a few million clones listed, 90% to 97% were seen once. The sequencing sample was made of naive CD4+ T cells sorted from blood. The subset is: CD45RA+ positively selected. These receptors all come from a man younger than 30 in good health.

This chain joins TRBV12-5 and TRBJ1-1; D gene uncertain. The CDR3 has 12 residues. V was shortened by 1 base and J by 10 bases, with 10 bases between the two germline ends. CDR1 LGHNT and CDR2 FRNRAP come from the germline V gene. In DNA form, the CDR3 reads TGTGCTAGTGGTTTGGATTGGACGAGAGCTTTCTTT. Residues: CASGLDWTRAFF. The variable domain in full, completed from reference TRBV12-5 and TRBJ1-1, reads DARVTQTPRHKVTEMGQEVTMRCQPILGHNTVFWYRQTMMQGLELLAYFRNRAPLDDSGMPKDRFSAEMPDATLATLKIQPSEPRDSAVYFCASGLDWTRAFFGQGTRLTVV.

This rearrangement joins TRBV10-2 to TRBJ1-3; D is unclear. The CDR3 length is 14 residues. The V end lost 7 bases, the J end lost 0 bases, and 10 bases lay between the germline ends. In germline, CDR1 is WSHSY, CDR2 SAAADI. CDR3 sequence (DNA): TGCGCCAGCATTAACACCCGCTCTGGAAACACCATATATTTT. As protein: CASINTRSGNTIYF.

The chain combines TRBV5-1 with TRBJ1-1; unclear D gene. Germline V gene data show CDR1 as SGHRS and CDR2 as YFSETQ. The V end was cut by 4 bases, the J end by 1 base, with 14 bases between. The CDR3 totals 15 residues. CDR3 in DNA: TGCGCCAGCAGCCTCCGGACCGCCTCGAACACTGAAGCTTTCTTT. Translation gives CASSLRTASNTEAFF.

V gene TRBV27 combines with J gene TRBJ2-5; D remains unclear. CDR1 and CDR2 from the germline V gene are MNHEY and SMNVEV (reference sequence). The CDR3 contains 14 residues. The V end was cut by 0 bases, the J end by 2 bases, with 7 bases between. In nucleotides, the CDR3 is TGTGCCAGCAGTTTATCGCCCCAGCAAGAGACCCAGTACTTC. Protein: CASSLSPQQETQYF.

The chain uses TRBV7-6 and TRBJ2-3; 9 nucleotides line up with TRBD2. Trimming removed 4 bases from V and 3 bases from J; junction bases left unmatched: 8. This CDR3 has 16 amino acids. Looked up from germline, CDR1 is SGHVS and CDR2 is FNYEAQ. CDR3 DNA sequence: TGTGCCAGCAGCTCTCTTAGCGGGAGTTCAACAGATACGCAGTATTTT. This sequence encodes CASSSLSGSSTDTQYF.

The rearrangement links TRBV6-6 to TRBJ2-7; possibly TRBD2 for D (6 bases). V was shortened by 6 bases and J by 3 bases, with 12 bases between the two germline ends. The CDR3 length is 13 residues. The V gene's germline CDR1 is MNHNY and CDR2 SVGAGI (reference sequence). Written as DNA, the CDR3 is TGTGCCAGCAGCTCCATGGGGGGCTACGAGCAGTACTTC. Its protein is CASSSMGGYEQYF.

This chain joins TRBV28 and TRBJ1-1; 12 bases are shared with TRBD1. This CDR3 spans 15 amino acids. CDR1 and CDR2 from the germline V gene are MDHEN and SYDVKM. After removal of 5 bases from V and 3 bases from J, the junction contained 4 bases not matched to a gene. CDR3 residues: CASSRRDRGHTEAFF. As DNA, the CDR3 is TGTGCCAGCAGTCGACGGGACAGGGGGCACACTGAAGCTTTCTTT.

The rearrangement uses TRBV5-4 and TRBJ2-1; D perhaps matches TRBD2 (6 bases). V lost 4 bases to trimming and J lost 8 bases, with 13 bases between them. CDR3 length equals 13 residues. Germline values: CDR1 SGHNT, CDR2 YYREEE (reference sequence). Here the CDR3 DNA reads TGTGCCAGCAGCCAGGCCGGGGGTGATGAGCAGTTCTTC. Its protein is CASSQAGGDEQFF.

This chain joins TRBV9 and TRBJ1-2; TRBD1 matches at 10 bases. Losses at the gene ends were 4 bases for V and 8 bases for J; bases not matched to a gene: 8. The germline V gene has CDR1 SGDLS and CDR2 YYNGEE. This CDR3 has 14 residues. The CDR3 loop is CASSPGQGDWGYTF. DNA of the CDR3: TGTGCCAGCAGCCCAGGACAGGGGGACTGGGGCTACACCTTC. The entire variable domain, with the rest obtained from reference TRBV9 and TRBJ1-2, is as follows: DSGVTQTPKHLITATGQRVTLRCSPRSGDLSVYWYQQSLDQGLQFLIQYYNGEERAKGNILERFSAQQFPDLHSELNLSSLELGDSALYFCASSPGQGDWGYTFGSGTRLTVV.

The chain employs TRBV5-6 and TRBJ2-3; a possible D gene is TRBD2 (6 bases). Germline CDR1 and CDR2: SGHDT and YYEEEE. CDR3 size: 12 residues. V was shortened by 3 bases and J by 6 bases, with 8 bases between the two germline ends. CDR3 sequence reads: CASSWGEDTQYF. The DNA of the CDR3 is TGTGCCAGCAGCTGGGGGGAGGATACGCAGTATTTT.

Only one count was recorded for this clone. This sequence joins TRBV5-1 and TRBJ2-7; D gene ambiguous. The V and J ends lost 1 base and 0 bases respectively, with 8 bases between them. This CDR3 has 14 amino acids. The germline gives CDR1 SGHRS, CDR2 YFSETQ. The CDR3 loop is CASSLTVRSYEQYF. CDR3 nucleotide sequence: TGCGCCAGCAGCTTGACAGTTCGCTCCTACGAGCAGTACTTC.

The chain employs TRBV2 and TRBJ2-7; tentatively, D is TRBD1 (5 bases). Trimming pared 7 bases from V and 3 bases from J, leaving 10 bases between. Germline V gene sequence: CDR1 SNHLY, CDR2 FYNNEI. The CDR3 covers 12 residues. As DNA, the CDR3 is TGTGCCAGCACAGACAGTCACTACGAGCAGTACTTC. This translates into CASTDSHYEQYF. Full variable domain (remainder filled in from reference TRBV2 and TRBJ2-7): EPEVTQTPSHQVTQMGQEVILRCVPISNHLYFYWYRQILGQKVEFLVSFYNNEISEKSEIFDDQFSVERPDGSNFTLKIRSTKLEDSAMYFCASTDSHYEQYFGPGTRLTVT.

The chain is built from TRBV5-3 and TRBJ2-3; 7 positions match TRBD2. TRBV5-3 is reported as an ORF; its role is uncertain. CDR3 length equals 14 residues. Trimming removed 10 bases from V and 1 base from J; junction bases left unmatched: 9. This CDR3 reads CARKRDPCTDTQYF. For the CDR3, the DNA is TGTGCCCGAAAGCGGGACCCCTGCACAGATACGCAGTATTTT.

J is TRBJ1-5 and V is TRBV6-5; 9 bases align to TRBD1. CDR3 length: 15 amino acids. The V and J ends lost 4 bases and 7 bases, in that order; junction bases with no gene match: 8. Germline V lookup: CDR1 MNHEY, CDR2 SVGAGI. CDR3 sequence: CASSSFGTGKQPQHF. DNA for the CDR3: TGTGCCAGCAGTTCATTTGGGACAGGGAAACAGCCCCAGCATTTT.

About this clone: Other DNA sequences of this sample code for an identical CDR3. This chain uses TRBV4-1 with TRBJ2-5; 9 nucleotides agree with TRBD2. CDR3 size: 16 residues. Germline trimming cut 1 base from V and 1 base from J; bases unmatched to any gene: 4. Germline CDR1 and CDR2: MGHRA and YSYEKL. CDR3 region: CASSQATSGGQETQYF. In DNA form, the CDR3 reads TGCGCCAGCAGCCAAGCGACTAGCGGAGGCCAAGAGACCCAGTACTTC.

The V and J genes are TRBV12-2 and TRBJ2-7; the D segment call TRBD1 is taken from the table without a DNA check. TRBV12-2 is reported as a pseudogene. The CDR3 covers 10 residues. Here the CDR3 reads CASRLGAANF. CDR3 bases: TGTGCAAGTCGCTTAGGGGCAGCTAACTTC.

The genes are TRBV6-6 and TRBJ1-2; weak D call: TRBD1 (6 bases). Germline values: CDR1 MNHNY, CDR2 SVGAGI (reference sequence). V lost 6 bases and J 4 bases, leaving 12 bases between the germline ends. There are 13 residues in the CDR3. The CDR3 DNA is TGTGCCAGCAGCCCCACAGGGTTCTATGGCTACACCTTC. Encoded protein: CASSPTGFYGYTF.

V and J are TRBV4-3 and TRBJ1-2; TRBD1 is a possible D gene (5 bases). CDR1 and CDR2 from the germline V gene are LGHNA and YSLEER. The CDR3 consists of 15 residues. Trimming shortened V by 4 bases and J by 5 bases, and 17 bases separated the two germline ends. The CDR3 DNA is TGCGCCAGCAGCCGTAGCTTGCAGGGCCGGTATGGCTACACCTTC. It codes for CASSRSLQGRYGYTF.

The V and J genes are TRBV27 and TRBJ1-3, with D possibly being TRBD1 (5 bases). The CDR3 runs to 15 residues. V lost 6 bases, J lost 3 bases, and 15 bases lay in between. Looked up from germline, CDR1 is MNHEY and CDR2 is SMNVEV (reference sequence). CDR3 DNA: TGTGCCAGCAGATCAGGGTCCCCCGGTGGAAACACCATATATTTT. Translation gives CASRSGSPGGNTIYF.

The CDR3 protein is CAWTGDVNQPQHF. CDR3 sequence (DNA): TGTGCCTGGACAGGGGACGTCAATCAGCCCCAGCATTTT. The J gene is TRBJ1-5, the V gene TRBV30; D possibly corresponds to TRBD1 (6 bases). Deletions cut 4 bases from V and 3 bases from J, with 10 bases between. There are 13 residues in the CDR3. CDR1 GTSNPN and CDR2 SVGIG come from the germline V gene (reference sequence).

J is TRBJ1-5 and V is TRBV6-1, with 7 bases that match TRBD1. Trimming at V came to 6 bases and at J to 4 bases, leaving 9 bases not matched to a gene. The germline V gene has CDR1 MNHNS and CDR2 SASEGT. The CDR3 runs 15 residues. The CDR3 spells CASREGQPFNQPQHF. DNA for the CDR3: TGTGCCAGCAGAGAGGGACAGCCCTTTAATCAGCCCCAGCATTTT.

Remarks on this clone: Additional DNA sequences in this sample encode the identical CDR3. V gene TRBV7-3 combines with J gene TRBJ1-1; D gene uncertain. The V gene lost 0 bases and the J gene lost 1 base, with 3 bases spanning the gap. The CDR3 consists of 13 residues. The germline gives CDR1 SGHTA, CDR2 FQGTGA. CDR3 protein: CASSLTANTEAFF. The CDR3, as DNA: TGTGCCAGCAGCTTAACTGCGAACACTGAAGCTTTCTTT.

This chain connects TRBV10-3 to TRBJ1-5; D might be TRBD1 (6 bases). V lost 5 bases and J 3 bases, leaving 8 bases between the germline ends. This CDR3 comprises 13 residues. Germline values: CDR1 ENHRY, CDR2 SYGVKD. CDR3: CAISRTDNQPQHF. For the CDR3, the DNA is TGTGCCATCAGTAGGACAGACAATCAGCCCCAGCATTTT.

The CDR3 DNA sequence: TGTGCCGGGGGGGCAGGCACCGTTACAACTAATGAAAAACTGTTTTTT. It specifies CAGGAGTVTTNEKLFF. The chain links TRBV5-8 to TRBJ1-4; tentatively, D is TRBD1 (6 bases). Per the germline V gene, CDR1 is SGHTS and CDR2 is YDEGEE. The CDR3 is 16 residues long. The ends were cut back, 10 bases at V and 0 bases at J, with 19 bases in the middle.

V gene TRBV28 combines with J gene TRBJ1-1; a possible D gene is TRBD1 (6 bases). V lost 6 bases and J 0 bases, leaving 8 bases between the germline ends. From germline, CDR1 is MDHEN and CDR2 SYDVKM. This CDR3 is 13 amino acids long. CDR3 nucleotide sequence: TGTGCCAGCAGGGGACACTTGAACACTGAAGCTTTCTTT. The encoded protein is CASRGHLNTEAFF.

As for this clone: Other DNA sequences in the sample encode the same CDR3. CDR3 bases: TGTGCCAGCAGACCTAGCGGGAGCTCCTACAATGAGCAGTTCTTC. It encodes CASRPSGSSYNEQFF. The chain links TRBV7-2 to TRBJ2-1, with 10 positions matching TRBD2. V was pared by 6 bases and J by 0 bases, with 2 bases of the junction left unmatched. Germline lookup yields CDR1 SGHTA and CDR2 FQGNSA. The length of the CDR3 is 15 residues.